One sample yielded the 24 T cell receptor beta chains listed below, sequenced in a study of cytomegalovirus exposure and HLA in healthy donors. Generated by immunoSEQ multiplex PCR, the TCRdb table keeps only in-frame clones and is missing some. The sample yields 180,000 or so clones, around nine tenths seen once. The sequenced sample consisted of PBMCs. These receptors were obtained from a young man in good health and CMV-seropositive.

The chain has TRBV27 and TRBJ2-5, with D perhaps TRBD2 (7 bases). The CDR3 length is 14 residues. CDR1 is MNHEY and CDR2 is SMNVEV in the germline V gene (reference sequence). V was cut by 5 bases and J by 4 bases, with 14 bases left in between. CDR3 sequence (DNA): TGTGCCAGCAGTCGGCCGGGGGGCGGAGAGACCCAGTACTTC. It translates to CASSRPGGGETQYF.

The CDR3 DNA follows: TGCGCCAGCAGCCAAGGGGACAGCTCTGGAAACACCATATATTTT. Protein sequence: CASSQGDSSGNTIYF. The chain carries TRBV4-1 and TRBJ1-3; TRBD1 agrees at 7 bases. The CDR3 covers 15 residues. Looked up from germline, CDR1 is MGHRA and CDR2 is YSYEKL. Trimming removed 1 base from V and 0 bases from J; junction bases left unmatched: 0.

The V gene is TRBV4-1, the J gene TRBJ2-2; D is undetermined. Germline V lookup: CDR1 MGHRA, CDR2 YSYEKL. V was trimmed by 0 bases and J by 1 base, leaving 9 bases between them. The CDR3 extends over 16 amino acids. CDR3 in amino acids: CASSQDELLNTGELFF. CDR3 sequence (DNA): TGCGCCAGCAGCCAAGACGAGCTATTGAACACCGGGGAGCTGTTTTTT.

The chain has TRBV27 and TRBJ2-5; D is ambiguous. Trimming left V 1 base short and J 1 base short, with 10 bases between. CDR3 length equals 15 residues. The V gene's germline CDR1 is MNHEY and CDR2 SMNVEV (reference sequence). The CDR3 here is CASSLYVRSQETQYF. CDR3 coding DNA: TGTGCCAGCAGTTTATACGTCAGATCCCAAGAGACCCAGTACTTC.

J is TRBJ2-2 and V is TRBV5-6, with 8 bases identical to TRBD1. The CDR3 has 16 amino acids. Per germline, CDR1 SGHDT and CDR2 YYEEEE. The trim removed 4 bases at V and 5 bases at J, leaving 10 bases unmatched. CDR3 sequence: CASSTTWTGLTGELFF. In nucleotides, the CDR3 is TGTGCCAGCAGCACGACCTGGACAGGGCTGACCGGGGAGCTGTTTTTT.

The V gene is TRBV5-1, the J gene TRBJ2-2; 9 nucleotides match TRBD2. Germline trimming cut 2 bases from V and 6 bases from J; bases unmatched to any gene: 11. Germline V gives CDR1 SGHRS, CDR2 YFSETQ. The CDR3 has 17 amino acids. CDR3 DNA sequence: TGCGCCAGCAGCTTTTCCTCGCTAGCGGGAAGGGCCGGGGAGCTGTTTTTT. Translating it yields CASSFSSLAGRAGELFF.

This clone has a handful of counts. The V and J genes are TRBV7-3 and TRBJ2-1; TRBD2 matches 15 bases. The CDR3 spans 15 residues. Per the germline V gene, CDR1 is SGHTA and CDR2 is FQGTGA. J was trimmed by 10 bases and V by 4 bases; bases with no gene match: 5. CDR3 in amino acids: CASSSGLAGGVEQFF. As DNA, the CDR3 is TGTGCCAGCAGCTCAGGACTAGCGGGAGGGGTAGAGCAGTTCTTC.

The J gene is TRBJ1-1, the V gene TRBV5-1; 9 bases match TRBD1. Germline V gene sequence: CDR1 SGHRS, CDR2 YFSETQ. V was clipped by 3 bases and J by 0 bases; unmatched bases: 9. This CDR3 is 17 amino acids long. The CDR3 nucleotides are TGCGCCAGCAGCTCCGGACAGGGGATCCAGATGAACACTGAAGCTTTCTTT. This encodes CASSSGQGIQMNTEAFF.

The rearrangement links TRBV19 to TRBJ1-2, with 9 bases fitting TRBD1. Germline CDR1 is LNHDA and CDR2 is SQIVND (reference sequence). The CDR3 totals 16 residues. J lost 2 bases, V lost 4 bases, and 8 bases had no gene match. CDR3 sequence: CASSKDRGGPNYGYTF. In DNA, the CDR3 is TGTGCCAGTAGTAAGGACAGGGGAGGCCCCAACTATGGCTACACCTTC.

The chain combines TRBV6-6 with TRBJ2-3; D not certain. V was pared by 2 bases and J by 3 bases, with 9 bases between. Germline V lookup: CDR1 MNHNY, CDR2 SVGAGI (reference sequence). The CDR3 has 14 residues. The CDR3 DNA reads as TGTGCCAGCAGTTACCGGACCTCGACAGATACGCAGTATTTT. The encoded protein is CASSYRTSTDTQYF.

This chain joins TRBV19 and TRBJ1-1; 9 bases are shared with TRBD1. CDR1 LNHDA and CDR2 SQIVND come from the germline V gene (reference sequence). Unmatched junction bases numbered 5, after V lost 3 bases and J lost 0 bases. This CDR3 spans 16 amino acids. In DNA, the CDR3 is TGTGCCAGTAGTATGGGGCGGACAGGGGTGAACACTGAAGCTTTCTTT. The encoded protein is CASSMGRTGVNTEAFF. Using reference TRBV19 and TRBJ1-1 for the parts outside the CDR3, the full variable domain is DGGITQSPKYLFRKEGQNVTLSCEQNLNHDAMYWYRQDPGQGLRLIYYSQIVNDFQKGDIAEGYSVSREKKESFPLTVTSAQKNPTAFYLCASSMGRTGVNTEAFFGQGTRLTVV.

This clone was detected once. The CDR3 DNA follows: TGTGCCAGCAGCTTCCGGGACCGCTACGAGCAGTACTTC. This sequence encodes CASSFRDRYEQYF. This chain joins TRBV5-6 and TRBJ2-7; D is perhaps TRBD1 or TRBD2 (5 bases each). Trimming removed 2 bases at V and 3 bases at J, with 9 bases between. Germline lookup yields CDR1 SGHDT and CDR2 YYEEEE. The CDR3 consists of 13 residues.

CDR3 residues: CASSSKVYEQYF. CDR3 nucleotides: TGTGCCAGCAGCTCGAAGGTTTACGAGCAGTACTTC. The chain carries TRBV7-2 and TRBJ2-7, with D unclear. Germline lookup yields CDR1 SGHTA and CDR2 FQGNSA. CDR3 length equals 12 residues. Trimming removed 4 bases from V and 4 bases from J, with 8 bases in between.

The rearrangement joins TRBV14 to TRBJ2-7, with 9 bases lining up with TRBD2. The germline CDR1 and CDR2 sequences are SGHDN and FVKESK. Trimming cost V 5 bases and J 2 bases; bases outside gene matches: 7. This CDR3 is built from 15 residues. CDR3 bases: TGTGCCAGCAGCGAACGAATAGCGGGGGCCTACGAGCAGTACTTC. Its protein product is CASSERIAGAYEQYF.

CDR3 loop: CAWSVYSRRDPEGRDTQYF. The DNA for the CDR3 is TGTGCCTGGAGTGTATATTCTCGTCGGGACCCCGAAGGCCGAGATACGCAGTATTTT. This chain connects TRBV30 to TRBJ2-3; either TRBD1 or TRBD2 may supply D (5 bases each). Germline CDR1 reads GTSNPN; CDR2 reads SVGIG (reference sequence). CDR3 size: 19 residues. Trimming shortened V by 0 bases and J by 5 bases, and 27 bases separated the two germline ends.

The rearrangement joins TRBV29-1 to TRBJ1-4; 7 nucleotides align to TRBD1. V was pared by 7 bases and J by 8 bases, with 10 bases of the junction left unmatched. Per the germline V gene, CDR1 is SQVTM and CDR2 is ANQGSEA. The CDR3 totals 13 residues. The CDR3 is CSAQGQSGEKLFF. The CDR3 coding sequence is TGCAGCGCCCAGGGACAGTCCGGCGAAAAACTGTTTTTT. Combining the CDR3 with reference TRBV29-1 and TRBJ1-4 gives the whole variable domain SAVISQKPSRDICQRGTSLTIQCQVDSQVTMMFWYRQQPGQSLTLIATANQGSEATYESGFVIDKFPISRPNLTFSTLTVSNMSPEDSSIYLCSAQGQSGEKLFFGSGTQLSVL.

V gene TRBV6-5 combines with J gene TRBJ2-1, with D unclear. Germline V gene lookup returns CDR1 MNHEY and CDR2 SVGAGI. The V end lost 3 bases, the J end lost 0 bases, and 6 bases lay between the germline ends. This CDR3 has 14 amino acids. The CDR3 DNA sequence: TGTGCCAGCAGTTATCATAGCTCCTACAATGAGCAGTTCTTC. It translates to CASSYHSSYNEQFF.

Only a few counts were recorded for this clone. J is TRBJ1-2 and V is TRBV29-1; D gene unclear. CDR1 is SQVTM and CDR2 is ANQGSEA in the germline V gene. The germline V and J ends were trimmed by 5 bases and 8 bases, with 18 bases remaining between them. CDR3 length equals 13 residues. The CDR3 DNA is TGCAGCGTTTTCCAGATAACGAACGGGGGCTACACCTTC. Translated, it gives CSVFQITNGGYTF. Using reference TRBV29-1 and TRBJ1-2 for the parts outside the CDR3, the full variable domain is SAVISQKPSRDICQRGTSLTIQCQVDSQVTMMFWYRQQPGQSLTLIATANQGSEATYESGFVIDKFPISRPNLTFSTLTVSNMSPEDSSIYLCSVFQITNGGYTFGSGTRLTVV.

The chain recombines TRBV11-2 with TRBJ2-1; 7 bases line up with TRBD2. V lost 1 base and J lost 6; bases outside the gene matches: 0. CDR1 and CDR2 (germline): SGHAT, FQNNGV. CDR3 length: 13 amino acids. The CDR3 coding sequence is TGTGCCAGCAGCTTAGGGGGGGGCAATGAGCAGTTCTTC. This codes for CASSLGGGNEQFF.

The chain links TRBV7-9 to TRBJ2-5; 8 nucleotides agree with TRBD1. Germline V gives CDR1 SEHNR, CDR2 FQNEAQ (reference sequence). This CDR3 contains 15 residues. V shed 3 bases and J 5 bases; nucleotides not matched to a gene: 8. CDR3 in amino acids: CASSLGQAPGETQYF. The CDR3 DNA follows: TGTGCCAGCAGCTTGGGACAGGCCCCTGGGGAGACCCAGTACTTC.

The V gene is TRBV11-2, the J gene TRBJ2-1; 13 bases agree with TRBD2. After removal of 5 bases from V and 3 bases from J, the junction contained 1 base not matched to a gene. CDR1 and CDR2 (germline): SGHAT, FQNNGV. This CDR3 region has 15 residues. CDR3 sequence (DNA): TGTGCCAGCAGCCGGACTAGCGGGAGCTACAATGAGCAGTTCTTC. Its translation: CASSRTSGSYNEQFF. The full variable domain, its missing parts supplied by reference TRBV11-2 and TRBJ2-1, is EAGVAQSPRYKIIEKRQSVAFWCNPISGHATLYWYQQILGQGPKLLIQFQNNGVVDDSQLPKDRFSAERLKGVDSTLKIQPAKLEDSAVYLCASSRTSGSYNEQFFGPGTRLTVL.

This clone was observed a single time. The gene calls are TRBV28 and TRBJ2-7, with D uncertain. Per germline, CDR1 MDHEN and CDR2 SYDVKM. There are 16 residues in the CDR3. Trimming pared 4 bases from V and 0 bases from J, leaving 16 bases between. The DNA of the CDR3 is TGTGCCAGCAGTTCCCCCATCACCCTCGGCTCCTACGAGCAGTACTTC. It yields the protein CASSSPITLGSYEQYF.

This chain links TRBV5-6 with TRBJ2-7; perhaps TRBD2 as D (6 bases). V was cut by 3 bases and J by 3 bases, with 16 bases left in between. The CDR3 sequence is 15 residues long. Germline V gene sequence: CDR1 SGHDT, CDR2 YYEEEE. The CDR3 coding sequence is TGTGCCAGCAGCTGGACGAGTAGCGGAAACTACGAGCAGTACTTC. Residues: CASSWTSSGNYEQYF.

The chain links TRBV10-3 to TRBJ2-1, with D unclear. Looked up from germline, CDR1 is ENHRY and CDR2 is SYGVKD. This CDR3 has 13 amino acids. V was clipped by 0 bases and J by 5 bases, with 5 bases between them. This CDR3 reads CAISESRDNEQFF. In nucleotides, the CDR3 is TGTGCCATCAGTGAGTCCCGGGACAATGAGCAGTTCTTC.